The 20 T cell receptor beta chains given below trace back to one sample, sequenced in a study of identical twins (dated by TCRdb to 2016 to 2017). Library prep was done by 5' RACE. Instrument on record: Illumina HiSeq 2000. The public reads were reanalyzed by TCRdb: fastp trimming at Q25, MiXCR alignment, in-frame beta chains only. Rows with one shared CDR3 protein collapse into an entry with the most common genes and DNA. The table for this sample lists hundreds of thousands of distinct CDR3 sequences; about 12% of them were counted only once. The ten most abundant clones make up roughly 7.8% of the sample. This same sample was also part of a study on yellow fever vaccine responses in identical twins.

The sample consisted of CD8+ T cells sorted from blood. All receptors derive from a woman aged 18-29 years in good health.

This clonotype was seen a few times. The chain employs TRBV20-1 and TRBJ2-1, with 10 bases identical to TRBD2. Germline loops: CDR1 DFQATT, CDR2 SNEGSKA (reference sequence). Trimming at V came to 3 bases and at J to 7 bases, leaving 9 bases not matched to a gene. The CDR3 covers 15 residues. The CDR3 region is CSASIAGGDWNEQFF. DNA for the CDR3: TGCAGTGCTAGCATAGCGGGAGGCGATTGGAATGAGCAGTTCTTC.

This clonotype was detected only a few times. The V gene is TRBV4-1, the J gene TRBJ2-1; no clear D gene. The V and J ends lost 4 bases and 4 bases respectively, with 14 bases between them. In germline, CDR1 is MGHRA, CDR2 YSYEKL. There are 15 residues in the CDR3. Here the CDR3 reads CASSPAYPGYNEQFF. CDR3 coding DNA: TGCGCCAGCAGCCCAGCCTACCCCGGGTACAATGAGCAGTTCTTC.

The chain's CDR3 is CASSAQLVGYTF. The CDR3 bases are TGTGCCAGCTCCGCCCAGCTAGTTGGCTACACCTTC. The chain has TRBV18 and TRBJ1-2; D not resolved. The CDR3 extends over 12 amino acids. Germline V gene lookup returns CDR1 KGHSH and CDR2 LQKENI. V gave up 6 bases and J gave up 7 bases, with 12 bases separating them.

This sequence joins TRBV27 and TRBJ2-1; D is unresolved. The CDR3 has 13 residues. Trimming removed 3 bases at V and 9 bases at J, with 12 bases between. Germline-derived CDR1 and CDR2 are MNHEY and SMNVEV (reference sequence). CDR3 nucleotide sequence: TGTGCCAGCAGTTTTCAGGCTTGGAGTGAGCAGTTCTTC. Its translation: CASSFQAWSEQFF.

This clonotype was counted a few times. V gene TRBV12-3 or TRBV12-4 combines with J gene TRBJ2-3; D not certain. The CDR3 sequence is 16 residues long. The ends were cut back, 0 bases at V and 0 bases at J, with 10 bases in the middle. CDR3 in DNA: TGTGCCAGCAGTTTAGCAGGTGCACCTAGCACAGATACGCAGTATTTT. The encoded protein is CASSLAGAPSTDTQYF.

There are a few counts of this clonotype. V gene TRBV28 combines with J gene TRBJ1-4; D uncertain. CDR3 size: 15 residues. Germline values: CDR1 MDHEN, CDR2 SYDVKM. V was trimmed by 11 bases and J by 5 bases, leaving 21 bases between them. DNA of the CDR3: TGTGCCGGCTCCGGAGCGAGACATCTAAATGAAAAACTGTTTTTT. Translated: CAGSGARHLNEKLFF.

This clonotype was observed a handful of times. The CDR3 region has the DNA TGTGCCAGCGGCGTGGGGGCGGGGGGTAGGGAGCAGTTCTTC. Protein sequence: CASGVGAGGREQFF. The chain uses TRBV12-3 or TRBV12-4 and TRBJ2-1, with 8 positions matching TRBD2. This CDR3 region has 14 residues. V was clipped by 8 bases and J by 10 bases; unmatched bases: 13.

The V and J genes are TRBV12-3 or TRBV12-4 and TRBJ2-2; no firm D call. CDR3 length equals 15 residues. Trimming pared 4 bases from V and 3 bases from J, leaving 12 bases between. The CDR3 nucleotides read TGTGCCAGCAGTTCGCTCGGGTACGACACCGGGGAGCTGTTTTTT. The encoded protein is CASSSLGYDTGELFF.

This clonotype showed up many times. The V gene is TRBV20-1, the J gene TRBJ1-5; possible D gene TRBD1, 5 bases. Trimming took off 0 bases at V and 5 bases at J, with 11 bases between the two ends. This CDR3 has 14 residues. CDR1 DFQATT and CDR2 SNEGSKA come from the germline V gene (reference sequence). In DNA form, the CDR3 reads TGCAGTGCTAGAGATTTGCCAGGGTATCAGCCCCAGCATTTT. Translation gives CSARDLPGYQPQHF.

The chain uses TRBV6-5 and TRBJ2-2, with D possibly TRBD1 on 5 matching bases. V was clipped by 2 bases and J by 0 bases, with 7 bases between them. Germline CDR1 and CDR2: MNHEY and SVGAGI. This CDR3 comprises 15 residues. The CDR3 DNA follows: TGTGCCAGCAGTTACGGGGCAACGAACACCGGGGAGCTGTTTTTT. Its translation: CASSYGATNTGELFF.

The chain has TRBV29-1 and TRBJ1-1; D ambiguous. The V end lost 1 base, the J end lost 5 bases, and 5 bases lay between the germline ends. The CDR3 covers 11 residues. The germline gives CDR1 SQVTM, CDR2 ANQGSEA. This CDR3 reads CSVEGDTEAFF. The CDR3 nucleotides are TGCAGCGTTGAAGGGGATACTGAAGCTTTCTTT.

The gene calls are TRBV12-3 or TRBV12-4 and TRBJ2-2; D is undetermined. The CDR3 is 14 residues long. V was pared by 4 bases and J by 1 base, with 7 bases between. CDR3 amino acids: CASSSPENTGELFF. CDR3 in DNA: TGTGCCAGCAGTTCCCCAGAGAACACCGGGGAGCTGTTTTTT.

V is TRBV2 and J is TRBJ2-1, with D possibly being TRBD1 (5 bases). Trimming removed 7 bases from V and 7 bases from J, with 20 bases in between. The CDR3 runs to 15 residues. Germline lookup yields CDR1 SNHLY and CDR2 FYNNEI. As DNA, the CDR3 is TGTGCCAGCACTCCCGACAGACCCTATGCGAATGAGCAGTTCTTC. It is translated as CASTPDRPYANEQFF.

This rearrangement joins TRBV9 to TRBJ2-1; 7 bases agree with TRBD2. With V trimmed by 0 bases and J by 7 bases, 4 bases remained unmatched. This CDR3 is 14 amino acids long. Germline CDR1 is SGDLS and CDR2 is YYNGEE. The CDR3 bases are TGTGCCAGCAGCGTAGCGGGAGGTGGTAATGAGCAGTTCTTC. Protein sequence: CASSVAGGGNEQFF.

A few counts support this clonotype. The chain recombines TRBV10-2 with TRBJ2-3; perhaps TRBD2 as D (5 bases). CDR1 and CDR2 from the germline V gene are WSHSY and SAAADI. Trimming stripped 1 base from V and 2 bases from J, with 10 bases between. This CDR3 has 15 amino acids. The CDR3: CASSELWTLTDTQYF. CDR3 nucleotides: TGCGCCAGCAGTGAGTTGTGGACTCTCACAGATACGCAGTATTTT.

The chain employs TRBV7-9 and TRBJ2-7, with D possibly being TRBD2 (6 bases). Germline CDR1 is SEHNR and CDR2 is FQNEAQ (reference sequence). This CDR3 contains 13 residues. Deletions cut 4 bases from V and 2 bases from J, with 9 bases between. CDR3: CASSSTRAYEQYV. In DNA, the CDR3 is TGTGCCAGCAGCTCGACTAGGGCCTACGAGCAGTACGTC.

This clonotype occurred a few times. This chain connects TRBV4-1 to TRBJ2-1, with a possible D match to TRBD2 (6 bases). Germline V gene lookup returns CDR1 MGHRA and CDR2 YSYEKL. This CDR3 contains 14 residues. The V end lost 4 bases, the J end lost 7 bases, and 14 bases lay between the germline ends. CDR3 bases: TGCGCCAGCAGCCGGATAGGAGGGGCAAATGAGCAGTTCTTC. It codes for CASSRIGGANEQFF.

V gene TRBV19 combines with J gene TRBJ1-1; unclear D gene. Germline assignment: CDR1 LNHDA and CDR2 SQIVND (reference sequence). This CDR3 has 12 amino acids. Trimming removed 6 bases at V and 10 bases at J, with 15 bases between. The CDR3 DNA is TGTGCCAGTAGCCACCGGGCCGCCGGAGCTTTCTTT. Residues: CASSHRAAGAFF.

In its sample, this clonotype was seen many times. V is TRBV29-1 and J is TRBJ2-7, with D tentatively TRBD1 (7 bases). The CDR3 is 12 amino acids. Germline-derived CDR1 and CDR2 are SQVTM and ANQGSEA. Trimming took 6 bases from V and 1 from J, leaving 10 bases between them. The CDR3 sequence is CSVGGQSYEQYF. The CDR3 nucleotides are TGCAGCGTGGGGGGACAGTCCTACGAGCAGTACTTC.

The V and J genes are TRBV12-3 or TRBV12-4 and TRBJ2-7; TRBD2 might be the D (7 bases). The CDR3 runs 14 residues. Trimming took off 6 bases at V and 5 bases at J, with 17 bases between the two ends. CDR3 sequence (DNA): TGTGCCAGCAGCATCTTGGGGGGGCTACACGAGCAGTACTTC. The encoded protein is CASSILGGLHEQYF.